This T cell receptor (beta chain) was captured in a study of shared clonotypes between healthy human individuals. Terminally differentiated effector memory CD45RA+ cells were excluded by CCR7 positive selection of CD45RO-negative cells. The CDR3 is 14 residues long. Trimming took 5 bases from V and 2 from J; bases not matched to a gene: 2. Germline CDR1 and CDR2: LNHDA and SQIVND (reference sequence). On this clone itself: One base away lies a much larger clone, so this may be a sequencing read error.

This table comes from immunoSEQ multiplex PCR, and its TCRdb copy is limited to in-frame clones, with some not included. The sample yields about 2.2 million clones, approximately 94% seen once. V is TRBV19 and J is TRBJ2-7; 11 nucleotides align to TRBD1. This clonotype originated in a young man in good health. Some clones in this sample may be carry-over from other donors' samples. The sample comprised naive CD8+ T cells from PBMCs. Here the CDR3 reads CASSSGQGAYEQYF. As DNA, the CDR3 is TGTGCCAGTAGTTCGGGACAGGGGGCCTACGAGCAGTACTTC.